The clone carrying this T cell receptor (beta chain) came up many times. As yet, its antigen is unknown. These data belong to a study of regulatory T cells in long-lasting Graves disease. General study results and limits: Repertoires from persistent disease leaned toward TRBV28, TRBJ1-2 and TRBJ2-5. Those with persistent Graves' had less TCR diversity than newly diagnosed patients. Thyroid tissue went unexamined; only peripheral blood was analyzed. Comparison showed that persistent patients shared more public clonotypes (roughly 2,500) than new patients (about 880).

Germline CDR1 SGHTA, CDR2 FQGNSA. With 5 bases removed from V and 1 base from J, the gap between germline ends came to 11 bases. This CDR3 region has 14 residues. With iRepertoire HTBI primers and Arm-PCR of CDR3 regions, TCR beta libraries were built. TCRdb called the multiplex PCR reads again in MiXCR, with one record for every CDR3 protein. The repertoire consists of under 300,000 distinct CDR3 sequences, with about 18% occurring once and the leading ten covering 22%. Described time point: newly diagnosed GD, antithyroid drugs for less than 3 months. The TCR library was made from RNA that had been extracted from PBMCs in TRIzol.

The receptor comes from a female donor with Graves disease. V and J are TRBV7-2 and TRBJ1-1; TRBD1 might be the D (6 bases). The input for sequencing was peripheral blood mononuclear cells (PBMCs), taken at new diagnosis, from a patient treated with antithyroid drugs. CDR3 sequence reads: CASSPGHSNTEAFF. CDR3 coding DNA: TGTGCCAGCAGCCCGGGACACTCGAACACTGAAGCTTTCTTT.